This is a list of T cell receptor beta chains from one sample in a study of shared clonotypes between healthy human individuals. The data were produced by immunoSEQ multiplex PCR, yet TCRdb's version contains in-frame clones alone and is incomplete. This sample has some 2,400,000 clones, with 95% found just once. The sequenced material came from naive CD4+ T cells sorted from blood. The receptor source for this set is a man younger than 35 in good health. The CDR3 runs from the conserved cysteine through the conserved F or W. A D gene is named only where the DNA matches it firmly. Some rows mark clone size as missing; the rest say once, few, many or name a class of expanded clone.

V gene	D gene	clone size	J gene	CDR3 DNA	CDR3 protein
TRBV5-3	TRBD1	once	TRBJ2-7	TGTGCCAGAAGCTTGGAAGGGACAGGGAAAAACTACGAGCAGTACTTC	CARSLEGTGKNYEQYF
TRBV27	-	-	TRBJ1-4	TGTGCCAGCAGTTCCCGCCTTCAGGGTGGAAGTGAAAAACTGTTTTTT	CASSSRLQGGSEKLFF
TRBV7-6	-	-	TRBJ1-4	TGTGCCAGCAGCTTAGATGGGGGTTATGAAAAACTGTTTTTT	CASSLDGGYEKLFF
TRBV4-3	-	-	TRBJ2-5	TGCGCCAGCAGCCAGTTCAGGGGCGAGACCCAGTACTTC	CASSQFRGETQYF
TRBV10-3	-	-	TRBJ1-6	TGTGCCATCAAATCCAGCTATAATTCACCCCTCCACTTT	CAIKSSYNSPLHF
TRBV6-6	-	-	TRBJ1-6	TGTGCCAGCAGTACAGAGTCGCAGTCACCCCTCCACTTT	CASSTESQSPLHF
TRBV6-1	-	-	TRBJ2-7	TGTGCCAGCAGTGAAGGCGGGACAGTCTTATACGAGCAGTACTTC	CASSEGGTVLYEQYF
TRBV6-1	-	-	TRBJ2-1	TGTGCCAGTGGTCTGGGGGCCTACAATGAGCAGTTCTTC	CASGLGAYNEQFF
TRBV29-1	-	-	TRBJ1-1	TGCAGCGTTGAAGAAACCCCGAACACTGAAGCTTTCTTT	CSVEETPNTEAFF
TRBV28	-	-	TRBJ1-6	TGTGCCAGCACTTTCGACCAGGGGCGAGGTTCACCCCTCCACTTT	CASTFDQGRGSPLHF
TRBV5-8	TRBD1	-	TRBJ1-2	TGTGCCAGCAGCTTTCGGGACAGGGGGAGTAACTATGGCTACACCTTC	CASSFRDRGSNYGYTF
TRBV5-8	TRBD1	-	TRBJ2-7	TGTGCCAGCAGCGCCGGACAGGGCTTCTCCTACGAGCAGTACTTC	CASSAGQGFSYEQYF
TRBV6-1	TRBD1	-	TRBJ1-1	TGTGCCAGCAGTGGGACAGGGGTGACTGAAGCTTTCTTT	CASSGTGVTEAFF
TRBV11-2	TRBD2	-	TRBJ2-1	TGTGCCAGCAGCCTTAGCGGGGGCAACTCCTACAATGAGCAGTTCTTC	CASSLSGGNSYNEQFF
TRBV27	-	-	TRBJ2-1	TGTGCCAGCACTGGACGGGCGACGATACGGGACAATGAGCAGTTCTTC	CASTGRATIRDNEQFF
TRBV18	-	-	TRBJ2-1	TGTGCCAGCTCACCAGGGCGGGAAGGGCCCAATGAGCAGTTCTTC	CASSPGREGPNEQFF
TRBV20-1	-	-	TRBJ2-5	TGCAGTGCTAGCCTCGGGGAGACCCAGTACTTC	CSASLGETQYF
TRBV6-6	-	-	TRBJ2-5	TGTGCCAGCAGTTACTCTGGGGGCGCAGAGACCCAGTACTTC	CASSYSGGAETQYF
TRBV7-8	TRBD2	-	TRBJ2-5	TGTGCCAGCAGCCCCGGCGGGGGTTTAGAGACCCAGTACTTC	CASSPGGGLETQYF
TRBV6-5	TRBD1	-	TRBJ1-5	TGTGCCAGCAGGGAAACAGGGGGCACTAATCAGCCCCAGCATTTT	CASRETGGTNQPQHF
TRBV7-2	TRBD1	-	TRBJ2-7	TGTGCCAGCAGCTTCCGGGACAGGCCCTCCGAGCAGTACTTC	CASSFRDRPSEQYF
TRBV2	TRBD2	-	TRBJ2-7	TGTGCCAGCAACCCACTAGCGGGATCCGGTTTCGAGCAGTACTTC	CASNPLAGSGFEQYF
TRBV5-4	TRBD1	-	TRBJ1-1	TGTGCCAGCAGCCCCCGGACAGGGGAATTAGGGGCTTTCTTT	CASSPRTGELGAFF
TRBV5-6	TRBD1	-	TRBJ2-7	TGTGCCAGCAGCTGGGACAGTCGGACCTACGAGCAGTACTTC	CASSWDSRTYEQYF